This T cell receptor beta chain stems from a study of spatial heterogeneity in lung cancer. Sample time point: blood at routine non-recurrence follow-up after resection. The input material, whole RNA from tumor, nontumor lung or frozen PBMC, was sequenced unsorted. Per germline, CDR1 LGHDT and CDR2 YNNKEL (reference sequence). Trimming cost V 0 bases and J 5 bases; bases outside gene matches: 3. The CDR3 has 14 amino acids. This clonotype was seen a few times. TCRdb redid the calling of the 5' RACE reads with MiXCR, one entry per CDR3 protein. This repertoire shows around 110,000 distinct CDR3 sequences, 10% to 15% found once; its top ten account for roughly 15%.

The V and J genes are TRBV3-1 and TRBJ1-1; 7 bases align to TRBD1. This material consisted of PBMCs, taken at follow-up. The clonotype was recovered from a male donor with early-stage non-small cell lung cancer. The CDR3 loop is CASSQEEGATEAFF. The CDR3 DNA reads TGTGCCAGCAGCCAAGAAGAGGGGGCAACTGAAGCTTTCTTT. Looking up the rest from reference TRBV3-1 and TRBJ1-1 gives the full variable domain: DTAVSQTPKYLVTQMGNDKSIKCEQNLGHDTMYWYKQDSKKFLKIMFSYNNKELIINETVPNRFSPKSPDKAHLNLHINSLELGDSAVYFCASSQEEGATEAFFGQGTRLTVV.